The 8 T cell receptor beta chains listed next were all sequenced from one sample in a study of blood T cells in healthy people across ages (dated by TCRdb to between 2014 and 2016). The library came from 5' RACE. For sequencing, an Illumina HiSeq 2500 was employed. The second PCR ran for roughly 7 to 12 cycles and used a J-beta primer mix along with a sample-barcoded 5' primer. TCRdb's own reprocessing of the public reads used fastp at Q25 and MiXCR and kept productive beta chains. Here each entry gathers all rows of one CDR3 protein and keeps the most common genes and DNA. For this sample the table gives roughly 800,000 distinct CDR3 sequences, of which roughly 64% were detected only once. The ten top clones hold 22% of the sample. Sequences were obtained from blood. The origin of the receptors is a man aged 30 to 45 in good health.

This chain connects TRBV6-1 to TRBJ1-4; 9 nucleotides agree with TRBD1. CDR3 length: 14 residues. The V and J ends lost 6 bases and 7 bases, in that order; junction bases with no gene match: 6. The V gene's germline CDR1 is MNHNS and CDR2 SASEGT. The CDR3 nucleotides are TGTGCCAGCAGAGGGGGACAGGGTACTGAAAAACTGTTTTTT. Its translation: CASRGGQGTEKLFF.

The chain is built from TRBV11-2 and TRBJ2-1; 9 bases line up with TRBD2. This CDR3 contains 16 residues. V was pared by 6 bases and J by 0 bases, with 6 bases of the junction left unmatched. CDR1 and CDR2 from the germline V gene are SGHAT and FQNNGV. CDR3 in DNA: TGTGCCAGCAGTCCGATAGCGGGGGACTCCTACAATGAGCAGTTCTTC. It yields the protein CASSPIAGDSYNEQFF.

The chain recombines TRBV12-3 or TRBV12-4 with TRBJ2-1, with 10 bases lining up with TRBD2. The junction had 15 bases not matched to a gene; V was cut back by 5 bases and J by 5 bases. The length of the CDR3 is 18 residues. CDR3 region: CASSLSSQLAGNDNEQFF. CDR3 bases: TGTGCCAGCAGTCTATCTTCGCAACTAGCGGGAAATGACAATGAGCAGTTCTTC.

The chain carries TRBV13 and TRBJ2-5; tentatively, D is TRBD2 (5 bases). The DNA end is a closer match to TRBJ2-7, so the J assignment may be wrong. The CDR3 loop spans 14 amino acids. Germline V lookup: CDR1 PRHDT, CDR2 FYEKMQ (reference sequence). CDR3 loop: CASSLEPDFGEQYF. The CDR3 region has the DNA TGTGCCAGCAGCTTAGAACCGGACTTCGGCGAGCAGTACTTC.

The chain couples TRBV7-9 to TRBJ1-1; D is possibly TRBD1 (5 bases). The germline CDR1 and CDR2 sequences are SEHNR and FQNEAQ (reference sequence). CDR3 length: 13 amino acids. Between the trimmed V and J ends, which lost 5 bases and 3 bases, there was a span of 10 bases. CDR3 sequence reads: CASSQGTYTEAFF. CDR3 sequence (DNA): TGTGCCAGCAGCCAGGGTACTTACACTGAAGCTTTCTTT.

A few counts support this clonotype. This chain's CDR3 is CASSVGTGRLNTEAFF. CDR3 DNA: TGCGCCAGCAGCGTAGGGACAGGGAGATTGAACACTGAAGCTTTCTTT. The chain uses TRBV5-1 and TRBJ1-1; TRBD1 matches at 9 bases. V was pared by 4 bases and J by 0 bases, with 7 bases of the junction left unmatched. Germline CDR1 SGHRS, CDR2 YFSETQ. The CDR3 length is 16 residues.

The chain couples TRBV10-3 to TRBJ2-7; D is unresolved. Trimming pared 4 bases from V and 3 bases from J, leaving 7 bases between. Germline V CDR1 and CDR2: ENHRY, SYGVKD. CDR3 size: 12 residues. CDR3 nucleotide sequence: TGTGCCATCAGTGTTGATGACTACGAGCAGTACTTC. It translates to CAISVDDYEQYF.

This clonotype was counted only a few times. V gene TRBV10-3 combines with J gene TRBJ2-7, with D perhaps TRBD1 (7 bases). There are 14 residues in the CDR3. From germline, CDR1 is ENHRY and CDR2 SYGVKD. V lost 6 bases and J 3 bases, leaving 15 bases between the germline ends. The chain's CDR3 is CAIRSSGGNYEQYF. CDR3 coding DNA: TGTGCCATCAGGAGCTCAGGGGGGAACTACGAGCAGTACTTC.